Sequencing of this TCR beta chain was carried out in a study of Graves' ophthalmopathy and Graves' hyperthyroidism. Study-wide findings and caveats: Most expanded clonotypes in thyroid above 0.001 frequency also showed up in blood. As the model predicted ophthalmopathy progression, it achieved a sensitivity of approximately 65% and a specificity of 72.22%.

Researchers took RNA transcripts and amplified TCR beta CDR3 regions from them. RT-PCR was first run with HTBI primers, then multiplex PCR in a second round. A single record per CDR3 protein comes from TCRdb applying MiXCR to the multiplex PCR reads. Here the sample spans about 210,000 distinct CDR3 sequences, over 25% being singletons. In its sample, this clonotype was seen many times. Its antigen is as yet unknown. The V and J ends lost 2 bases and 7 bases respectively, with 17 bases between them. Germline CDR1 is LGHDT and CDR2 is YNNKEL (reference sequence). The CDR3 has 15 amino acids. This TCR was recovered from a man aged 50-59 years with Graves' ophthalmopathy. The sequencing input was peripheral blood. This chain links TRBV3-1 with TRBJ1-1, with D maybe TRBD1 (6 bases). The CDR3 coding sequence is TGTGCCAGCAGCCAACACGCTGGTCTAGGGGGTGAAGCTTTCTTT. The encoded protein is CASSQHAGLGGEAFF.